Listed below are T cell receptor beta chains from one sample, sequenced in a study of blood T cell repertoires in COVID-19. The protocol was immunoSEQ multiplex PCR, while the TCRdb copy is restricted to in-frame clones and leaves out a portion. The sample consists of 220,000 or so clones, approximately 90% of them appearing once. The sample comprised PBMCs or T cells enriched from blood (not recorded which). Receptors originate from a man aged 45-65 years who had been exposed to COVID-19. The CDR3 runs from the conserved cysteine through the conserved F or W. D genes are given only for firm matches. Not all rows give a size; the values are once, few, many and, for expanded clones, a class.

CDR3 length | J gene | clone size | V gene | D gene | CDR3 protein | CDR3 DNA
15 | TRBJ1-4 | . | TRBV24-1 | TRBD1 | CATSDPGQGNEKLFF | TGTGCCACCAGTGACCCGGGACAGGGGAATGAAAAACTGTTTTTT
14 | TRBJ1-5 | few | TRBV28 | TRBD1 | CASRDGTAYQPQHF | TGTGCCAGCAGAGACGGGACAGCCTATCAGCCCCAGCATTTT
12 | TRBJ1-2 | . | TRBV28 | . | CASSSQDYGYTF | TGTGCCAGCAGTTCTCAGGATTATGGCTACACCTTC
14 | TRBJ2-1 | . | TRBV19 | . | CASSVFSGDNEQFF | TGTGCCAGTAGCGTCTTTAGCGGCGACAATGAGCAGTTCTTC
13 | TRBJ2-7 | . | TRBV24-1 | . | CATSGTISYEQYF | TGTGCCACCAGCGGAACTATCTCCTACGAGCAGTACTTC
16 | TRBJ1-4 | . | TRBV27 | TRBD1 | CASSLSSRGRVEKLFF | TGTGCCAGCAGTTTATCTTCCAGGGGGCGCGTTGAAAAACTGTTTTTT
13 | TRBJ1-1 | . | TRBV7-8 | . | CASSLAVRGRAFF | TGTGCCAGCAGCTTAGCGGTTCGGGGTCGGGCTTTCTTT
16 | TRBJ1-4 | once | TRBV15 | TRBD1 | CATSRSTDRGREKLFF | TGTGCCACCAGCAGATCCACGGACAGGGGACGGGAAAAACTGTTTTTT
16 | TRBJ1-1 | . | TRBV7-9 | TRBD1 | CASSPSGTGANTEAFF | TGTGCCAGCAGCCCCTCCGGGACAGGGGCGAACACTGAAGCTTTCTTT
18 | TRBJ2-1 | . | TRBV9 | TRBD2 | CASSIRTSGGASYNEQFF | TGTGCCAGCAGCATACGGACTAGCGGGGGGGCTTCCTACAATGAGCAGTTCTTC
14 | TRBJ1-3 | once | TRBV6-5 | . | CASSPGVSGNTIYF | TGTGCCAGCAGCCCCGGGGTCTCTGGAAACACCATATATTTT